These 20 T cell receptor beta chains came from one sample sequenced in a study of shared clonotypes between healthy human individuals. Libraries were prepared by immunoSEQ multiplex PCR; TCRdb keeps only in-frame clonotypes and omits some of them. The sample lists some 360,000 clones; roughly 80% were seen once. Sequencing used memory CD4+ T cells sorted from blood. Specified subset: CD45RA-negative fraction. Source of these receptors: a man aged 30-40 years in good health.

V and J are TRBV7-7 and TRBJ2-5; D tentatively reads TRBD1 or TRBD2 (6 bases each). In germline, CDR1 is SSHAT, CDR2 FNYEAQ (reference sequence). Trimming cost V 2 bases and J 5 bases, with 15 bases left between them. The CDR3 is made up of 15 amino acids. CDR3 sequence reads: CASSLIGGSGETQYF. In nucleotides, the CDR3 is TGTGCCAGCAGCTTAATAGGGGGGTCGGGGGAGACCCAGTACTTC.

V is TRBV10-3 and J is TRBJ1-4, with D hard to call. The CDR3 covers 14 residues. Germline CDR1 ENHRY, CDR2 SYGVKD. V was cut by 0 bases and J by 7 bases, with 9 bases left in between. CDR3 sequence reads: CAISESRVTEKLFF. The CDR3 nucleotides read TGTGCCATCAGTGAGTCGAGGGTCACTGAAAAACTGTTTTTT.

The chain is built from TRBV28 and TRBJ2-3; D possibly corresponds to TRBD2 (6 bases). The CDR3 runs 14 residues. The V end was cut by 7 bases, the J end by 2 bases, with 13 bases between. Germline V gene sequence: CDR1 MDHEN, CDR2 SYDVKM. The CDR3 DNA reads as TGTGCCAGCACCCGCCTAGCGTACACAGATACGCAGTATTTT. Amino acid sequence: CASTRLAYTDTQYF.

The J gene is TRBJ2-5, the V gene TRBV28, with D unresolved. V gave up 5 bases and J gave up 5 bases, with 21 bases separating them. The germline gives CDR1 MDHEN, CDR2 SYDVKM. The CDR3 runs to 16 residues. The CDR3 bases are TGTGCCAGCAGTATCTTCTCGGGCCTCCACGGGGAGACCCAGTACTTC. Translated: CASSIFSGLHGETQYF.

The V and J genes are TRBV18 and TRBJ2-1, with 13 bases fitting TRBD2. Germline trimming cut 8 bases from V and 12 bases from J; bases unmatched to any gene: 25. Germline CDR1 is KGHSH and CDR2 is LQKENI. This CDR3 is 19 amino acids long. The CDR3 region has the DNA TGTGCCAGCCCGTTATCTAATACCGGGACTAGCGGGATCCGGCCGGCGCAGTTCTTC. Residues: CASPLSNTGTSGIRPAQFF.

The chain carries TRBV5-4 and TRBJ2-7, with D possibly being TRBD1 or TRBD2 (5 bases each). Germline V gene sequence: CDR1 SGHNT, CDR2 YYREEE (reference sequence). The CDR3 is 14 amino acids. V lost 2 bases to trimming and J lost 0 bases, with 9 bases between them. The CDR3 spells CASSLRDGSYEQYF. The CDR3 DNA reads as TGTGCCAGCAGCTTAAGGGACGGCTCCTACGAGCAGTACTTC.

The J gene is TRBJ1-2, the V gene TRBV29-1; 8 bases fit TRBD1. The CDR3 is made up of 12 amino acids. V was clipped by 5 bases and J by 4 bases; unmatched bases: 3. Germline CDR1 SQVTM, CDR2 ANQGSEA. As DNA, the CDR3 is TGCAGCGTTTGGACAGGGAGCTATGGCTACACCTTC. This codes for CSVWTGSYGYTF.

The chain joins TRBV5-1 to TRBJ2-7; 11 nucleotides agree with TRBD1. This CDR3 has 15 residues. In germline, CDR1 is SGHRS, CDR2 YFSETQ. V trimming: 0 bases; J trimming: 5 bases; junction bases outside the gene matches: 4. The CDR3 loop reads CASSLVRTGGNEQYF. In DNA form, the CDR3 reads TGCGCCAGCAGCTTGGTCAGGACAGGGGGCAACGAGCAGTACTTC.

A word on this clone: One base away lies a much larger clone, so this may be a sequencing read error. The chain couples TRBV6-1 to TRBJ2-3; D ambiguous. Per germline, CDR1 MNHNS and CDR2 SASEGT. Trimming shortened V by 8 bases and J by 5 bases, and 17 bases separated the two germline ends. CDR3 length equals 14 residues. CDR3 sequence: CASGSRIEQDTQYF. The CDR3 DNA reads TGTGCCAGCGGGTCGAGGATCGAGCAAGATACGCAGTATTTT.

This clone was seen more than once but under ten times. The rearrangement uses TRBV9 and TRBJ2-5; 7 bases line up with TRBD1. Trimming removed 4 bases from V and 2 bases from J; junction bases left unmatched: 8. The CDR3 is made up of 15 amino acids. Germline CDR1 and CDR2: SGDLS and YYNGEE. CDR3 protein: CASSTGTATQETQYF. For the CDR3, the DNA is TGTGCCAGCAGCACCGGGACAGCGACACAAGAGACCCAGTACTTC.

This chain connects TRBV5-1 to TRBJ1-4, with TRBD1 as a possible D gene (6 bases). From germline, CDR1 is SGHRS and CDR2 YFSETQ. The V end lost 2 bases, the J end lost 6 bases, and 11 bases lay between the germline ends. This CDR3 contains 14 residues. Here the CDR3 reads CASSFGTQDEKLFF. CDR3 nucleotide sequence: TGCGCCAGCAGCTTCGGGACACAAGATGAAAAACTGTTTTTT.

This clone showed up just once. The chain has TRBV5-1 and TRBJ2-1; D perhaps matches TRBD1 (6 bases). The CDR3 runs 12 residues. Looked up from germline, CDR1 is SGHRS and CDR2 is YFSETQ. The V gene lost 0 bases and the J gene lost 10 bases, with 8 bases spanning the gap. The CDR3 sequence: CASSLDRDEQFF. Here the CDR3 DNA reads TGCGCCAGCAGCTTGGACAGGGACGAGCAGTTCTTC.

This sequence joins TRBV5-4 and TRBJ2-7, with D unresolved. Trimming removed 1 base from V and 4 bases from J, with 6 bases in between. CDR3 size: 12 residues. In germline, CDR1 is SGHNT, CDR2 YYREEE (reference sequence). CDR3 residues: CASSLLGYEQYF. The CDR3 DNA sequence: TGTGCCAGCAGCTTGCTAGGTTACGAGCAGTACTTC.

The chain has TRBV9 and TRBJ1-2; 8 nucleotides line up with TRBD1. Germline-derived CDR1 and CDR2 are SGDLS and YYNGEE. V lost 3 bases, J lost 5 bases, and 3 bases stayed unmatched. This CDR3 is built from 13 residues. CDR3 sequence: CASSDRTGYGYTF. The CDR3 bases are TGTGCCAGCAGCGACCGGACAGGGTATGGCTACACCTTC.

The genes are TRBV11-2 and TRBJ2-1; 8 nucleotides line up with TRBD2. The CDR3 consists of 16 residues. Germline V gene lookup returns CDR1 SGHAT and CDR2 FQNNGV. V gave up 5 bases and J gave up 7 bases; unmatched junction bases: 13. The CDR3 sequence is CASSPRLARSKNEQFF. The CDR3 bases are TGTGCCAGCAGCCCACGACTAGCGAGATCTAAGAATGAGCAGTTCTTC.

The chain links TRBV11-2 to TRBJ2-7; 10 bases align to TRBD2. The CDR3 runs 13 residues. V shed 4 bases and J 3 bases; nucleotides not matched to a gene: 0. From germline, CDR1 is SGHAT and CDR2 FQNNGV. This CDR3 reads CASSWTSGYEQYF. The CDR3, as DNA: TGTGCCAGCAGCTGGACTAGCGGCTACGAGCAGTACTTC.

V gene TRBV7-9 combines with J gene TRBJ1-5, with 11 bases that match TRBD1. Germline V gives CDR1 SEHNR, CDR2 FQNEAQ (reference sequence). V lost 5 bases and J lost 4; bases outside the gene matches: 4. The CDR3 has 15 residues. CDR3 nucleotide sequence: TGTGCCAGCAGCACGGGACAGGGGGGAAATCAGCCCCAGCATTTT. Translated, it gives CASSTGQGGNQPQHF.

This clone was observed at least ten times. This chain links TRBV7-9 with TRBJ2-3, with no clear D. The germline gives CDR1 SEHNR, CDR2 FQNEAQ (reference sequence). The CDR3 covers 14 residues. V gave up 6 bases and J gave up 2 bases, with 12 bases separating them. The chain's CDR3 is CASSFILDTDTQYF. Written as DNA, the CDR3 is TGTGCCAGCAGTTTCATTCTAGACACAGATACGCAGTATTTT.

The chain links TRBV18 to TRBJ2-1; tentative D call: TRBD2 (5 bases). Germline CDR1 is KGHSH and CDR2 is LQKENI. This CDR3 is built from 13 residues. Trimming stripped 4 bases from V and 8 bases from J, with 12 bases between. The DNA for the CDR3 is TGTGCCAGCTCACAACACAAGGAGGATGAGCAGTTCTTC. It yields the protein CASSQHKEDEQFF.

This rearrangement joins TRBV27 to TRBJ2-7; TRBD2 matches 9 bases. The CDR3 contains 15 residues. The J segment lost 2 bases and the V segment lost 2 bases, leaving 4 bases of the junction unmatched. Germline assignment: CDR1 MNHEY and CDR2 SMNVEV (reference sequence). CDR3 amino acids: CASSLSLAGPYEQYF. CDR3 coding DNA: TGTGCCAGCAGTTTAAGCCTAGCGGGACCCTACGAGCAGTACTTC.